Below, one T cell receptor (beta chain) is given with its context. The entry originates in a study of blood T cells in healthy people across ages. Per germline, CDR1 GTSNPN and CDR2 SVGIG (reference sequence). V trimming: 1 base; J trimming: 4 bases; junction bases outside the gene matches: 11. The CDR3 has 17 amino acids. With a J-beta primer mix and a sample-barcoded 5' primer, a second PCR ran about 7 to 11 cycles. TCRdb re-called the 5' RACE reads with MiXCR, one entry per CDR3 protein. The data show more than 800,000 distinct CDR3 sequences, 35% to 55% seen once. The specimen was blood. The sequence was obtained from a woman aged 60-75 years in good health. The V and J genes are TRBV30 and TRBJ2-1, with TRBD2 identical over 9 bases. The CDR3 protein is CAWSGGLTSGGYNEQFF. CDR3 coding DNA: TGTGCCTGGAGTGGGGGGTTGACTAGCGGAGGATACAATGAGCAGTTCTTC.